These 14 T cell receptor beta chains originate from one sample sequenced in a study of blood T cell repertoires in COVID-19 (dated by TCRdb to the early 2020s). The library was prepared using the immunoSEQ multiplex PCR assay. The table was pulled from immuneACCESS by TCRdb, which kept in-frame rearrangements only. Such tables lose some clones; where checked, under half of the loss comes from unresolved V genes, and the rest has no known cause. In all, the sample holds about 60,000 clones, and 90% to 95% of those were seen once. The leading ten clones occupy 6% to 9.5% of the sample. Input material: peripheral blood. Receptors were obtained from a human donor in a cohort sampled during active COVID-19.

This chain uses TRBV10-3 with TRBJ2-3; the match to TRBD2 covers 9 bases. The J segment lost 3 bases and the V segment lost 4 bases, leaving 8 bases of the junction unmatched. The V gene's germline CDR1 is ENHRY and CDR2 SYGVKD. This CDR3 has 16 residues. This CDR3 reads CAISGGSGGRTDTQYF. Here the CDR3 DNA reads TGTGCCATCAGTGGGGGCAGCGGGGGGCGGACAGATACGCAGTATTTT.

The chain employs TRBV7-2 and TRBJ1-2; 7 nucleotides align to TRBD1. Germline CDR1 reads SGHTA; CDR2 reads FQGNSA. CDR3 size: 15 residues. After removal of 2 bases from V and 5 bases from J, the junction contained 8 bases not matched to a gene. CDR3 sequence reads: CASSLKGGQTYGYTF. The CDR3 DNA is TGTGCCAGCAGCTTAAAAGGGGGACAGACTTATGGCTACACCTTC.

The chain employs TRBV2 and TRBJ2-1, with 9 bases identical to TRBD2. Germline V gives CDR1 SNHLY, CDR2 FYNNEI. The CDR3 spans 16 residues. J lost 4 bases, V lost 5 bases, and 9 bases had no gene match. CDR3 loop: CASSSHLSGGYNEQFF. As DNA, the CDR3 is TGTGCCAGCAGTTCCCACCTTAGCGGGGGTTACAATGAGCAGTTCTTC.

The rearrangement joins TRBV7-2 to TRBJ2-6; D gene unclear. There are 16 residues in the CDR3. Trimming left V 1 base short and J 1 base short, with 8 bases between. The germline V gene has CDR1 SGHTA and CDR2 FQGNSA. In DNA form, the CDR3 reads TGTGCCAGCAGCTTAGTCCTTCTATCTGGGGCCAACGTCCTGACTTTC. Encoded protein: CASSLVLLSGANVLTF.

This chain connects TRBV19 to TRBJ1-1; D is ambiguous. The V end was cut by 8 bases, the J end by 8 bases, with 15 bases between. Germline V lookup: CDR1 LNHDA, CDR2 SQIVND (reference sequence). CDR3 size: 12 residues. This CDR3 is CASRESGIEAFF. As DNA, the CDR3 is TGTGCCAGTCGAGAATCCGGGATAGAAGCTTTCTTT.

CDR3 DNA: TGTGCCAGCAGACGGACAGGGAGGACAGATACGCAGTATTTT. It yields the protein CASRRTGRTDTQYF. The chain recombines TRBV2 with TRBJ2-3; 8 bases align to TRBD1. J lost 3 bases, V lost 6 bases, and 5 bases had no gene match. CDR3 length: 14 residues. Germline assignment: CDR1 SNHLY and CDR2 FYNNEI.

A note on this clone: This sample also contains other DNA sequences that code for the same CDR3. This chain links TRBV5-1 with TRBJ2-1; 9 nucleotides match TRBD2. This CDR3 has 15 amino acids. Germline V gene data show CDR1 as SGHRS and CDR2 as YFSETQ. Unmatched junction bases numbered 5, after V lost 2 bases and J lost 5 bases. Written as DNA, the CDR3 is TGCGCCAGCAGCTTAACCAGCGGGGGGAACAATGAGCAGTTCTTC. Its protein product is CASSLTSGGNNEQFF.

The rearrangement uses TRBV7-2 and TRBJ2-5, with D maybe TRBD1 (5 bases). Trimming removed 0 bases from V and 3 bases from J, with 8 bases in between. In germline, CDR1 is SGHTA, CDR2 FQGNSA. The CDR3 consists of 14 residues. CDR3 sequence reads: CASSLATTEETQYF. DNA for the CDR3: TGTGCCAGCAGCTTAGCGACGACAGAAGAGACCCAGTACTTC.

V usage is TRBV11-2 and J usage is TRBJ2-5; TRBD1 aligns across 9 bases. The germline V gene encodes CDR1 SGHAT and CDR2 FQNNGV. J gave up 5 bases and V 3 bases, and 7 bases lay outside the gene matches. CDR3 length: 15 residues. CDR3 DNA sequence: TGTGCCAGCAGCTTTTCGGGACAGGGTTTGGAGACCCAGTACTTC. It is translated as CASSFSGQGLETQYF.

The J gene is TRBJ2-5, the V gene TRBV12-3 or TRBV12-4; a possible D gene is TRBD1 (6 bases). The CDR3 covers 13 residues. The V gene lost 3 bases and the J gene lost 4 bases, with 9 bases spanning the gap. The CDR3 sequence: CASSFSGVETQYF. For the CDR3, the DNA is TGTGCCAGCAGTTTTTCAGGGGTAGAGACCCAGTACTTC.

This chain connects TRBV5-8 to TRBJ2-7; TRBD1 agrees at 9 bases. Germline CDR1 reads SGHTS; CDR2 reads YDEGEE. V lost 3 bases to trimming and J lost 3 bases; unmatched junction nucleotides: 22. The CDR3 has 20 amino acids. The DNA for the CDR3 is TGTGCCAGCAGCTGGAATTACCGGGACAGGGCTTTGAAATTACGCTACGAGCAGTACTTC. It yields the protein CASSWNYRDRALKLRYEQYF.

This clone was recorded a few times. The DNA for the CDR3 is TGCGCCAGCAGCTTGGCCGGACAGGGGGTCGATGAGCAGTACTTC. Its translation: CASSLAGQGVDEQYF. The rearrangement uses TRBV5-1 and TRBJ2-7, with TRBD1 matching over 10 bases. CDR1 and CDR2 (germline): SGHRS, YFSETQ. This CDR3 is 15 amino acids long. J lost 7 bases, V lost 0 bases, and 7 bases had no gene match.

V and J are TRBV18 and TRBJ1-6, with TRBD1 matching over 10 bases. This CDR3 has 15 residues. V dropped 3 bases and J dropped 11; count of bases not matched to a gene: 7. Germline V CDR1 and CDR2: KGHSH, LQKENI. The CDR3 sequence: CASSPQGTGETPLHF. The DNA of the CDR3 is TGTGCCAGCTCACCCCAAGGGACAGGGGAGACACCCCTCCACTTT.

The J gene is TRBJ2-7, the V gene TRBV2; a possible D gene is TRBD2 (7 bases). Deletions cut 6 bases from V and 3 bases from J, with 24 bases between. This CDR3 has 17 residues. CDR1 and CDR2 from the germline V gene are SNHLY and FYNNEI. The CDR3 nucleotides read TGTGCCAGCAGGGTGGCACCTGGGGGCGGGAGCCTCTACGAGCAGTACTTC. This gives the protein CASRVAPGGGSLYEQYF.